What follows are 4 T cell receptor beta chains derived from one specimen sequenced in a study of Ad26.COV2.S vaccination and SARS-CoV-2 variants. Treatment specified: some 20 received Ad26.COV2.S at low or high dose, single or two shots; 5 received placebo; per-sample allocation not given. The investigators took samples on day 63 after the first vaccine or placebo injection. The assay was immunoSEQ multiplex PCR, and TCRdb's table has in-frame clones only and misses some. Altogether 300,000 to 400,000 clones are present, 88% being singletons, with the ten largest covering 6.4%. This specimen consisted of peripheral blood, obtained in a trial of Ad26.COV2.S vaccine versus placebo. These receptors were collected from a person aged 18-60 years who received the Ad26.COV2.S COVID-19 vaccine or a placebo.

CDR3 DNA sequence: TGTGCCAGCAGCCGGACCTCACGCGGGGCGAACACCGGGGAGCTGTTTTTT. Translated: CASSRTSRGANTGELFF. J is TRBJ2-2 and V is TRBV9; the D gene is possibly TRBD2 (6 bases). Germline V gene lookup returns CDR1 SGDLS and CDR2 YYNGEE. This CDR3 contains 17 residues. V lost 4 bases and J 0 bases, leaving 16 bases between the germline ends.

V and J are TRBV6-5 and TRBJ1-2; D possibly corresponds to TRBD1 (5 bases). This CDR3 has 12 amino acids. Germline CDR1 reads MNHEY; CDR2 reads SVGAGI. Trimming shortened V by 9 bases and J by 6 bases, and 14 bases separated the two germline ends. CDR3 residues: CASRRGADGYTF. DNA for the CDR3: TGTGCCAGTCGAAGGGGAGCGGATGGCTACACCTTC.

This clone was seen a single time. The chain is built from TRBV4-3 and TRBJ2-1; no firm D call. Trimming shortened V by 0 bases and J by 3 bases, and 12 bases separated the two germline ends. The CDR3 runs 16 residues. CDR1 and CDR2 from the germline V gene are LGHNA and YSLEER. CDR3 region: CASSQETNALYNEQFF. The CDR3 DNA follows: TGCGCCAGCAGCCAAGAAACTAATGCGCTCTACAATGAGCAGTTCTTC.

This chain joins TRBV5-6 and TRBJ2-7; D call uncertain. The CDR3 totals 12 residues. V shed 4 bases and J shed 6 bases, with 11 bases lying between them. Germline V gives CDR1 SGHDT, CDR2 YYEEEE. The CDR3 protein is CASSPVGSEQYF. In nucleotides, the CDR3 is TGTGCCAGCAGCCCGGTGGGCAGCGAGCAGTACTTC.